The T cell receptor (beta chain) described here comes from a study of human CD8 memory T cell subsets. Points on this clonotype: What it binds is not known.

General study points: Repertoires of stem-like memory and precursor exhausted T cells showed minimal mutual overlap. Beta chains alone were the T cell receptor chains sequenced in the study. Both stem-like memory T cells and precursor exhausted T cells showed comparably high diversity, which set them apart from effector memory cells.

Libraries targeted TCR beta using 5' RACE with UMIs. TCRdb reanalyzed the 5' RACE reads and collapses them to one entry per CDR3 protein, without DNA. The listing records about 6,700 distinct CDR3 sequences. In germline, CDR1 is SNHLY, CDR2 FYNNEI. The CDR3 is 14 amino acids. This sequence originates from a human donor in good health. The V and J genes are TRBV2 and TRBJ2-7; with no DNA, the TCRdb D assignment of TRBD2 cannot be verified. What was sequenced was CD8+ stem-like memory T cells (TSCM and TCM) sorted from PBMCs. Subset described: stem-like memory CD8 T cells (TSTEM), CCR7+ PD-1- TIGIT-. CDR3 protein: CASRVRDGPYEQYF.